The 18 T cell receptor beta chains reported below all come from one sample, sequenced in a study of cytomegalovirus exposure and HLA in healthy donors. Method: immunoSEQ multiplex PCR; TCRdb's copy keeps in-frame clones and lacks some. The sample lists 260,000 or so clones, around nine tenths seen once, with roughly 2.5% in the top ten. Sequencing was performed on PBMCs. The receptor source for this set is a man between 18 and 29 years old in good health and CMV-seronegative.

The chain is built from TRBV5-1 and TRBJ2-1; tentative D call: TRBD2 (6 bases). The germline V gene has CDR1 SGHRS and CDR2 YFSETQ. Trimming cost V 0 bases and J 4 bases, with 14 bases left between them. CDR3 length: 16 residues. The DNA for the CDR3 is TGCGCCAGCAGCTTGGTACCGAGCGGGCGATACAATGAGCAGTTCTTC. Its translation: CASSLVPSGRYNEQFF.

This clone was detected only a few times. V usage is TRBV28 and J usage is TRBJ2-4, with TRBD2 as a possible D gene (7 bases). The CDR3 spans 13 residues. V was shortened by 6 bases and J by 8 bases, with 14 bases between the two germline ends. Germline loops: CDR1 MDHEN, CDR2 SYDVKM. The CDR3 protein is CASRGGVRDIQYF. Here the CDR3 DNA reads TGTGCCAGCAGAGGGGGGGTTAGGGACATTCAGTACTTC.

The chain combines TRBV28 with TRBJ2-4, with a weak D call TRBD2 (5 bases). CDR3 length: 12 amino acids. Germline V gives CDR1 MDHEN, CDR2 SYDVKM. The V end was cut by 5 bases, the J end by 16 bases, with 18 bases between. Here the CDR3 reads CASSPPRGGNYF. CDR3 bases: TGTGCCAGCAGTCCCCCCCGGGGTGGGAACTACTTC.

The CDR3 bases are TGTGCCAGCAGCTTGGCCCAGGGTCATGGCTACACCTTC. This translates into CASSLAQGHGYTF. This chain links TRBV7-6 with TRBJ1-2; tentative D call: TRBD1 (5 bases). The germline V gene encodes CDR1 SGHVS and CDR2 FNYEAQ. Trimming cost V 3 bases and J 6 bases, with 11 bases left between them. This CDR3 has 13 residues. Supplemented by reference TRBV7-6 and TRBJ1-2, the full variable domain reads GAGVSQSPRYKVTKRGQDVALRCDPISGHVSLYWYRQALGQGPEFLTYFNYEAQQDKSGLPNDRFSAERPEGSISTLTIQRTEQRDSAMYRCASSLAQGHGYTFGSGTRLTVV.

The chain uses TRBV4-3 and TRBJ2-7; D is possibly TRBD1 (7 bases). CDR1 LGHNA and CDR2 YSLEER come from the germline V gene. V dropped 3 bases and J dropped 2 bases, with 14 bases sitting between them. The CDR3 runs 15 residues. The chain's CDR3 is CASSHNRGLTYEQYF. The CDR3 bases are TGCGCCAGCAGCCACAACAGGGGACTTACCTACGAGCAGTACTTC.

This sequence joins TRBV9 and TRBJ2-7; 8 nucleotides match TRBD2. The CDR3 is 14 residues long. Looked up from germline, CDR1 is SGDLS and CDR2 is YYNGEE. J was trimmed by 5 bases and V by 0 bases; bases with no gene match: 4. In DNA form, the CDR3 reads TGTGCCAGCAGCGTAGTAGCGGGAACCAACGAGCAGTACTTC. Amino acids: CASSVVAGTNEQYF.

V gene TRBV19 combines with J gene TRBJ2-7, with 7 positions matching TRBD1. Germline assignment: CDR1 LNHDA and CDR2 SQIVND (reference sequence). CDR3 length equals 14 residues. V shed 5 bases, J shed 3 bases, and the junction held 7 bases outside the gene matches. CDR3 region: CASSVRDSFYEQYF. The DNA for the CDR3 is TGTGCCAGTAGTGTCCGGGACAGCTTCTACGAGCAGTACTTC.

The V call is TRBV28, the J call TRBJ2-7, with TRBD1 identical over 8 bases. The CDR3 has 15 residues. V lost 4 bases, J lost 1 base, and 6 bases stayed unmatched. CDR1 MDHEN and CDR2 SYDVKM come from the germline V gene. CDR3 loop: CASSSPGTGSYEQYF. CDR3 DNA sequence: TGTGCCAGCAGTTCTCCCGGGACAGGTTCCTACGAGCAGTACTTC.

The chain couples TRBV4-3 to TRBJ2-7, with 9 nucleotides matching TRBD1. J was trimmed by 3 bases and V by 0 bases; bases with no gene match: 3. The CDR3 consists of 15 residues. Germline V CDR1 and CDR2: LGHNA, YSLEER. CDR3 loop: CASSQERDRDYEQYF. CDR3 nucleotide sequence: TGCGCCAGCAGCCAAGAGCGGGACAGGGACTACGAGCAGTACTTC.

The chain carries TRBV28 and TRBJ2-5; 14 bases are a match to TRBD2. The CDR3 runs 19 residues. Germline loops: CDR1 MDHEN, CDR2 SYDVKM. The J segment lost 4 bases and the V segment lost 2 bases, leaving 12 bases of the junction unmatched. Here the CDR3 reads CASSLNVRLAGGVGETQYF. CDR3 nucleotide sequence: TGTGCCAGCAGTTTAAACGTAAGACTAGCGGGAGGGGTAGGAGAGACCCAGTACTTC. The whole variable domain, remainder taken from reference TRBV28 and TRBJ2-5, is DVKVTQSSRYLVKRTGEKVFLECVQDMDHENMFWYRQDPGLGLRLIYFSYDVKMKEKGDIPEGYSVSREKKERFSLILESASTNQTSMYLCASSLNVRLAGGVGETQYFGPGTRLLVL.

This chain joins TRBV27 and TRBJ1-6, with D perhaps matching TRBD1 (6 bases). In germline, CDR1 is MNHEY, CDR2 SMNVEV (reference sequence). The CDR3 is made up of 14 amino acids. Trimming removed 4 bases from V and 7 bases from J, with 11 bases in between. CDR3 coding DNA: TGTGCCAGCAGTTCATCAGGGGCCAATTCACCCCTCCACTTT. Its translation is CASSSSGANSPLHF.

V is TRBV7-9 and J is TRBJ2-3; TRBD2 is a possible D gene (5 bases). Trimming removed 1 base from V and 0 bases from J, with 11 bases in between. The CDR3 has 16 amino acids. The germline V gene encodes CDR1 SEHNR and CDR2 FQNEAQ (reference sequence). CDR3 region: CASSLGVSESTDTQYF. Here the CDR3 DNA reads TGTGCCAGCAGCTTAGGTGTTAGCGAGAGCACAGATACGCAGTATTTT.

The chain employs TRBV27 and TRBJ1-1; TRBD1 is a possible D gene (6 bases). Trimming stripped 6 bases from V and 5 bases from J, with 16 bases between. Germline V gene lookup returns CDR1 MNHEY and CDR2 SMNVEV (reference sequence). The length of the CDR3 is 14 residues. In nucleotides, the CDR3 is TGTGCCAGCAGCCCGATCGGGGGGGCTACTGAAGCTTTCTTT. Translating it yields CASSPIGGATEAFF.

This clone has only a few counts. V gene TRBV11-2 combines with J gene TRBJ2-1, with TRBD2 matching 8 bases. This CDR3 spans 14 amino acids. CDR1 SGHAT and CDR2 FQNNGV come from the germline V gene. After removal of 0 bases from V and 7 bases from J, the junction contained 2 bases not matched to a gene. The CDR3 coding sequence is TGTGCCAGCAGCTTAGAGCGGGAGGAGAATGAGCAGTTCTTC. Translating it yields CASSLEREENEQFF. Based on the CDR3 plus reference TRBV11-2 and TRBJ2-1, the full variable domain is EAGVAQSPRYKIIEKRQSVAFWCNPISGHATLYWYQQILGQGPKLLIQFQNNGVVDDSQLPKDRFSAERLKGVDSTLKIQPAKLEDSAVYLCASSLEREENEQFFGPGTRLTVL.

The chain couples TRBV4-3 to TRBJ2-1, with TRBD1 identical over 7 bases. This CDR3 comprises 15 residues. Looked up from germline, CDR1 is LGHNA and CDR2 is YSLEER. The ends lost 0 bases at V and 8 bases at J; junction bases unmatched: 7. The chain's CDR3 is CASSQDQTGSDEQFF. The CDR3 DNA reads TGCGCCAGCAGCCAAGATCAGACAGGGAGTGATGAGCAGTTCTTC.

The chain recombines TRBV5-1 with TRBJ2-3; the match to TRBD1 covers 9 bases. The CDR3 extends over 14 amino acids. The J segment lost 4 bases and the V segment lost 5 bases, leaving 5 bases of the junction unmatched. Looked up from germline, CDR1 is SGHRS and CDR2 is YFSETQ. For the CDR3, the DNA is TGCGCCAGCAGTCTGAACAGGGGGCCAGATACGCAGTATTTT. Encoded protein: CASSLNRGPDTQYF.

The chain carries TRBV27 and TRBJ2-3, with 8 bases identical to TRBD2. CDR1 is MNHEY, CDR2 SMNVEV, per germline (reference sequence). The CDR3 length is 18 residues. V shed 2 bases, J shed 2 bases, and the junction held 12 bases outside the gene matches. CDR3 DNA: TGTGCCAGCAGTTTAATAGCTTCTGGGACTAGGACCACAGATACGCAGTATTTT. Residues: CASSLIASGTRTTDTQYF.

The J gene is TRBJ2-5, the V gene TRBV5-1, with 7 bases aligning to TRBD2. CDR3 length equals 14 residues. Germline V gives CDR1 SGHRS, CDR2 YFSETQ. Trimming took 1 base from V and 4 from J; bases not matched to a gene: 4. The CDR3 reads CASSLSAGVETQYF. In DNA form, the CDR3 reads TGCGCCAGCAGCTTGTCTGCGGGGGTAGAGACCCAGTACTTC.